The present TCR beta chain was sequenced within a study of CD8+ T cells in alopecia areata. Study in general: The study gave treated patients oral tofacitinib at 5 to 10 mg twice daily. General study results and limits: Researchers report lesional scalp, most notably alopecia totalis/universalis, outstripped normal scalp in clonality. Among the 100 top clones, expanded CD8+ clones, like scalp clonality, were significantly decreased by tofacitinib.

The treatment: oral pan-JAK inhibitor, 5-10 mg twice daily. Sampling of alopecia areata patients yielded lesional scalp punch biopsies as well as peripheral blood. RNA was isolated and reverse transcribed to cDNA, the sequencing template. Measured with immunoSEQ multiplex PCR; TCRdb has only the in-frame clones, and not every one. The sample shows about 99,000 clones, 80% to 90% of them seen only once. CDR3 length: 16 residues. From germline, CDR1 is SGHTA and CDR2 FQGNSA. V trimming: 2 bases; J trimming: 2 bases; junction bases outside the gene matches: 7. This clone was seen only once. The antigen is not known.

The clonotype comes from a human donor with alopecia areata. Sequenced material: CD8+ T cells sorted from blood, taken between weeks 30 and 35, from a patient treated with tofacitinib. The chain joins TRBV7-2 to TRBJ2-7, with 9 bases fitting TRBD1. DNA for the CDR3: TGTGCCAGCAGCTTAACCCCGGGACAGGGACCCTACGAGCAGTACTTC. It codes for CASSLTPGQGPYEQYF.